Following are 20 T cell receptor beta chains from one sample sequenced in a study of blood T cell repertoires in COVID-19 (dated by TCRdb to 2018 to 2020). The library came from the immunoSEQ multiplex PCR assay. TCRdb took over this immuneACCESS table, retaining in-frame rearrangements with V and J assigned. Such tables are incomplete; in checked studies, under half of the missing clones stem from an unresolved V gene, and the remainder is unexplained. The sample has a few hundred thousand clones on record, over 75% of them singletons. Jointly, the top ten make up about 10% of the sample. Sequencing input: peripheral blood. The source of these receptors is a woman in her sixties or seventies with acute or convalescent COVID-19.

V and J are TRBV6-5 and TRBJ1-2; no firm D call. This CDR3 spans 12 amino acids. CDR1 is MNHEY, CDR2 SVGAGI, per germline. V was shortened by 5 bases and J by 7 bases, with 11 bases between the two germline ends. The CDR3 reads CASSNTFSGYTF. CDR3 DNA: TGTGCCAGCAGTAACACATTCTCTGGCTACACCTTC.

This clone was observed a single time. This rearrangement joins TRBV20-1 to TRBJ1-3, with D maybe TRBD1 (5 bases). V lost 3 bases to trimming and J lost 5 bases, with 14 bases between them. CDR1 and CDR2 (germline): DFQATT, SNEGSKA (reference sequence). The CDR3 has 14 amino acids. CDR3 bases: TGCAGTGCTAGTAGCGCCAGGGTCAGAAACACCATATATTTT. The encoded protein is CSASSARVRNTIYF.

As DNA, the CDR3 is TGTGCCAGCAGCCAACGGGGAAGCAGGAGGACTGAAGCTTTCTTT. It is translated as CASSQRGSRRTEAFF. The genes are TRBV3-1 (or the pseudogene TRBV3-2) and TRBJ1-1; no definite D call. The length of the CDR3 is 15 residues. V was clipped by 2 bases and J by 5 bases, with 15 bases between them. Germline lookup yields CDR1 LGHDT and CDR2 YNNKEL (reference sequence).

The chain employs TRBV18 and TRBJ2-6; D unresolved. This CDR3 spans 17 amino acids. CDR1 KGHSH and CDR2 LQKENI come from the germline V gene. Trimming left V 2 bases short and J 0 bases short, with 11 bases between. As DNA, the CDR3 is TGTGCCAGCTCACCAGCAGGTCCAGTCTCTGGGGCCAACGTCCTGACTTTC. Protein sequence: CASSPAGPVSGANVLTF.

Details on this clone: Other DNA sequences in the sample encode the same CDR3. J is TRBJ1-6 and V is TRBV7-9, with no clear D. V lost 5 bases and J 0 bases, leaving 8 bases between the germline ends. This CDR3 spans 15 amino acids. Germline-derived CDR1 and CDR2 are SEHNR and FQNEAQ (reference sequence). This chain's CDR3 is CASSLGSSYNSPLHF. The CDR3 DNA follows: TGTGCCAGCAGCCTAGGGAGCTCCTATAATTCACCCCTCCACTTT.

This clone was counted a single time. The chain combines TRBV18 with TRBJ2-3; D is unclear. CDR1 is KGHSH and CDR2 is LQKENI in the germline V gene. The CDR3 loop spans 13 amino acids. Trimming shortened V by 4 bases and J by 1 base, and 6 bases separated the two germline ends. This CDR3 reads CASSQTGTDTQYF. The CDR3 DNA reads TGTGCCAGCTCACAAACGGGCACAGATACGCAGTATTTT.

This clone has a single count. This chain uses TRBV2 with TRBJ2-2; a possible D gene is TRBD1 (6 bases). The CDR3 length is 15 residues. CDR1 and CDR2 (germline): SNHLY, FYNNEI. Trimming removed 6 bases from V and 3 bases from J, with 14 bases in between. The CDR3 loop reads CASSLYRVDTGELFF. The CDR3 bases are TGTGCCAGCAGCCTCTACAGGGTCGACACCGGGGAGCTGTTTTTT. The full variable domain, with the rest looked up from reference TRBV2 and TRBJ2-2, is EPEVTQTPSHQVTQMGQEVILRCVPISNHLYFYWYRQILGQKVEFLVSFYNNEISEKSEIFDDQFSVERPDGSNFTLKIRSTKLEDSAMYFCASSLYRVDTGELFFGEGSRLTVL.

The chain links TRBV7-8 to TRBJ2-6, with TRBD2 as a possible D gene (5 bases). Germline V gene lookup returns CDR1 SGHVS and CDR2 FQNEAQ. V dropped 2 bases and J dropped 4 bases, with 18 bases sitting between them. This CDR3 spans 18 amino acids. DNA for the CDR3: TGTGCCAGCAGCTTAATCCCCGCCGGGGTGAGGGGGGCCAACGTCCTGACTTTC. It encodes CASSLIPAGVRGANVLTF.

This clone appeared a single time. The sample carries other DNA sequences with the same CDR3. This chain joins TRBV29-1 and TRBJ1-1; no clear D gene. V was pared by 5 bases and J by 10 bases, with 5 bases between. CDR1 is SQVTM, CDR2 ANQGSEA, per germline. The CDR3 runs to 8 residues. In DNA form, the CDR3 reads TGCAGCGTTACGGGAGCTTTCTTT. Amino acids: CSVTGAFF.

The rearrangement joins TRBV5-5 to TRBJ2-3, with D unclear. CDR1 is SGHKS and CDR2 is YYEKEE in the germline V gene (reference sequence). CDR3 length: 13 residues. V lost 2 bases and J 4 bases, leaving 8 bases between the germline ends. CDR3 protein: CASSLSSSDTQYF. In nucleotides, the CDR3 is TGTGCCAGCAGCTTAAGTAGTTCAGATACGCAGTATTTT.

This chain uses TRBV29-1 with TRBJ1-2; a weak D match, TRBD1 (6 bases). The CDR3 consists of 14 residues. V lost 5 bases, J lost 4 bases, and 17 bases lay in between. Germline lookup yields CDR1 SQVTM and CDR2 ANQGSEA. The CDR3 DNA reads TGCAGCGTTACAGGGAACGCCTACCCCTATGGCTACACCTTC. Encoded protein: CSVTGNAYPYGYTF.

The chain uses TRBV4-2 and TRBJ2-7; D remains ambiguous. Germline CDR1 is LGHNA and CDR2 is YNFKEQ. The CDR3 has 13 amino acids. V was clipped by 3 bases and J by 6 bases, with 12 bases between them. CDR3 bases: TGTGCCAGCAGCCAGGGCTTGGATCTCGAGCAGTACTTC. This translates into CASSQGLDLEQYF.

The chain recombines TRBV12-2 with TRBJ2-3; the table's D gene call, TRBD2, was not cross checked with the DNA. TRBV12-2 is listed as a pseudogene. The CDR3 runs to 20 residues. The DNA of the CDR3 is TGTGCAAGTCCCTTGCCGGGACTAGCGGGGGGAGAGAGTAGCACAGATACGCAGTATTTT. Protein product: CASPLPGLAGGESSTDTQYF.

CDR3 region: CASSEAWGPFF. The CDR3 DNA reads as TGTGCCAGCAGTGAAGCGTGGGGGCCTTTCTTT. The chain combines TRBV2 with TRBJ1-1; a possible D gene is TRBD1 (6 bases). Germline CDR1 reads SNHLY; CDR2 reads FYNNEI. The CDR3 totals 11 residues. V lost 0 bases and J 12 bases, leaving 8 bases between the germline ends.

This clone was found a few times. This chain links TRBV2 with TRBJ1-5, with 8 bases identical to TRBD1. This CDR3 has 18 amino acids. Looked up from germline, CDR1 is SNHLY and CDR2 is FYNNEI. V shed 4 bases and J 0 bases; nucleotides not matched to a gene: 11. Here the CDR3 DNA reads TGTGCCAGCAGTGCCGGGACAGGCACCTCCGATAGCAATCAGCCCCAGCATTTT. Encoded protein: CASSAGTGTSDSNQPQHF. The full variable domain, rest sourced from reference TRBV2 and TRBJ1-5, is EPEVTQTPSHQVTQMGQEVILRCVPISNHLYFYWYRQILGQKVEFLVSFYNNEISEKSEIFDDQFSVERPDGSNFTLKIRSTKLEDSAMYFCASSAGTGTSDSNQPQHFGDGTRLSIL.

The rearrangement uses TRBV19 and TRBJ2-7; 8 nucleotides line up with TRBD1. This CDR3 region has 13 residues. CDR1 LNHDA and CDR2 SQIVND come from the germline V gene (reference sequence). Trimming took 4 bases from V and 7 from J; bases not matched to a gene: 6. CDR3: CASSNRGTDEQYF. The CDR3, as DNA: TGTGCCAGTAGTAACAGGGGGACGGATGAGCAGTACTTC.

The chain carries TRBV27 and TRBJ1-1; D possibly corresponds to TRBD1 (5 bases). Trimming took off 2 bases at V and 3 bases at J, with 16 bases between the two ends. The CDR3 is 16 amino acids. Germline V gives CDR1 MNHEY, CDR2 SMNVEV (reference sequence). CDR3 DNA sequence: TGTGCCAGCAGTTTAGGGTCAACCTGGGGCGACACTGAAGCTTTCTTT. Residues: CASSLGSTWGDTEAFF.

The CDR3 DNA follows: TGTGCCAGCAGCCAGGGCGAGACCCAGTACTTC. Protein sequence: CASSQGETQYF. V gene TRBV3-1 (or the pseudogene TRBV3-2) combines with J gene TRBJ2-5, with unresolved D. There are 11 residues in the CDR3. Looked up from germline, CDR1 is LGHDT and CDR2 is YNNKEL (reference sequence). The germline V and J ends were trimmed by 3 bases and 5 bases, with 4 bases remaining between them.

The V gene is TRBV5-1, the J gene TRBJ1-5; D call uncertain. V lost 0 bases and J lost 0, with 7 bases in between. The CDR3 sequence is 15 residues long. CDR1 is SGHRS, CDR2 YFSETQ, per germline. CDR3 in amino acids: CASSLEPYSNQPQHF. CDR3 bases: TGCGCCAGCAGCTTGGAGCCTTATAGCAATCAGCCCCAGCATTTT.

The chain links TRBV19 to TRBJ1-3, with 9 bases fitting TRBD1. This CDR3 is 15 amino acids long. Trimming at V came to 3 bases and at J to 4 bases, leaving 4 bases not matched to a gene. CDR1 is LNHDA and CDR2 is SQIVND in the germline V gene (reference sequence). The CDR3 region is CASSISGTGGNTIYF. The CDR3 region has the DNA TGTGCCAGTAGTATCTCCGGGACAGGGGGAAACACCATATATTTT.